The clone carrying this T cell receptor (beta chain) was counted only a few times. CDR3 length: 13 amino acids. Germline CDR1 reads GTSNPN; CDR2 reads SVGIG (reference sequence). Trimming shortened V by 4 bases and J by 5 bases, and 13 bases separated the two germline ends. The record originates from a study of blood T cell repertoires in COVID-19. About the research overall: There were acute and convalescent COVID-19 samples, and they came from the United States, Italy and Spain.

Study members were between roughly 18 and 90 years old and lived in 25 or so US regions. Authors' methods: Estimates of nucleated cell counts were drawn from the amplification of reference gene primers. Clones were sequenced by immunoSEQ multiplex PCR, and TCRdb holds only the in-frame ones, with some missing. V, J and clone size were drawn from that table, and D and trimming were deduced from the DNA. The sample holds some 200,000 clones, roughly 80% seen once. The source is a woman aged 55-69 years with acute COVID-19. The chain couples TRBV30 to TRBJ2-3, with D perhaps TRBD2 (7 bases). The sample comprised PBMCs or T cells enriched from blood (not recorded which). The CDR3 sequence is CAWTRGGVDTQYF. CDR3 nucleotide sequence: TGTGCCTGGACGAGGGGGGGCGTAGATACGCAGTATTTT.